The entry that follows covers one T cell receptor (beta chain) sequence. No antigen is known for it. For the diagnoses, clinical symptoms, serum thyroxine and TRAb, thyroid ultrasound and orbital computed tomography were used. From roughly 9.2 ml of fresh peripheral blood, PBMCs were isolated. With 6 bases clipped from V and 7 bases from J, the junction kept 6 bases outside the gene matches. This CDR3 comprises 13 residues. Germline CDR1 is WSHSY and CDR2 is SAAADI. The CDR3 regions of TCR beta were amplified from RNA transcripts. Using the HTBI primer set, a first-round RT-PCR was run on the TCR CDR3. TCRdb reprocessed the multiplex PCR reads with MiXCR, giving one entry per CDR3 protein. The sample consists of about 680,000 distinct CDR3 sequences, under 45% of them appearing once. The sample comes from a study of T cells in Graves' hyperthyroidism and ophthalmopathy. Points from the study as a whole: Most clonotypes that expanded in the thyroid above 0.001 also showed up in blood.

This receptor was taken from a woman aged 40 to 50 with Graves' hyperthyroidism. V usage is TRBV10-2 and J usage is TRBJ1-5, with TRBD1 matching over 7 bases. Sequences were obtained from blood. DNA for the CDR3: TGCGCCAGCAGCGAAGACAGGGTACAGCCCCAGCATTTT. Residues: CASSEDRVQPQHF.